The 21 T cell receptor beta chains below were found in one sample sequenced in a study of neurological immune-mediated disorders. TCRdb re-derived calls from the 5' RACE reads in MiXCR, one entry per CDR3 protein. Of more than 45,000 distinct CDR3 sequences in the sample, around 3.9% were seen once. The source material was PBMCs. Source of these receptors: a man aged 30 to 39 with multiple sclerosis.

At least ten counts were recorded for this clonotype. The V gene is TRBV5-1, the J gene TRBJ2-1; either TRBD1 or TRBD2 may supply D (5 bases each). This CDR3 contains 15 residues. Per germline, CDR1 SGHRS and CDR2 YFSETQ. V was shortened by 4 bases and J by 8 bases, with 19 bases between the two germline ends. The CDR3 region is CASSPGTLLADEQFF. CDR3 in DNA: TGCGCCAGCAGCCCCGGGACCCTCCTGGCGGATGAGCAGTTCTTC.

The table lists this clonotype with many counts. The chain has TRBV7-2 and TRBJ2-7, with D possibly matching TRBD2 (6 bases). V was shortened by 1 base and J by 4 bases, with 11 bases between the two germline ends. Germline values: CDR1 SGHTA, CDR2 FQGNSA. CDR3 length: 14 amino acids. DNA of the CDR3: TGTGCCAGCAGCTTAGGAGTAGCGGAGTACGAGCAGTACTTC. It specifies CASSLGVAEYEQYF. Complete variable domain (other parts from reference TRBV7-2 and TRBJ2-7): GAGVSQSPSNKVTEKGKDVELRCDPISGHTALYWYRQSLGQGLEFLIYFQGNSAPDKSGLPSDRFSAERTGGSVSTLTIQRTQQEDSAVYLCASSLGVAEYEQYFGPGTRLTVT.

This clonotype was seen at least ten times. J is TRBJ2-7 and V is TRBV20-1, with D unclear. Trimming stripped 2 bases from V and 0 bases from J, with 8 bases between. The CDR3 extends over 13 amino acids. Germline V gene sequence: CDR1 DFQATT, CDR2 SNEGSKA (reference sequence). The CDR3 DNA reads as TGCAGTGCTAGATTGGGATCCTCCTACGAGCAGTACTTC. Protein product: CSARLGSSYEQYF.

This clonotype was counted many times. The chain is built from TRBV15 and TRBJ1-2, with D possibly matching TRBD1 (6 bases). The CDR3 runs to 15 residues. The ends were cut back, 3 bases at V and 4 bases at J, with 15 bases in the middle. Germline assignment: CDR1 LNHNV and CDR2 YYDKDF (reference sequence). CDR3 protein: CATSSPTDSGYGYTF. CDR3 in DNA: TGTGCCACCAGCAGTCCCACGGACAGTGGCTATGGCTACACCTTC.

This chain connects TRBV20-1 to TRBJ2-5; D is undetermined. Per germline, CDR1 DFQATT and CDR2 SNEGSKA (reference sequence). V dropped 0 bases and J dropped 5 bases, with 7 bases sitting between them. The CDR3 covers 12 residues. The DNA of the CDR3 is TGCAGTGCTAGAGATCTGGGTGAGACCCAGTACTTC. Its protein is CSARDLGETQYF.

This clonotype was observed at least ten times. This rearrangement joins TRBV12-3 or TRBV12-4 to TRBJ2-7, with TRBD1 identical over 8 bases. The CDR3 has 13 residues. With V trimmed by 2 bases and J by 12 bases, 9 bases remained unmatched. In DNA, the CDR3 is TGTGCCAGCAGTTTAACGGGACAGGCTCTTCTGTACTTC. Residues: CASSLTGQALLYF.

The table lists this clonotype with many counts. The chain joins TRBV29-1 to TRBJ1-2, with 10 bases fitting TRBD1. The germline CDR1 and CDR2 sequences are SQVTM and ANQGSEA. The CDR3 is 15 residues long. Trimming took 6 bases from V and 8 from J; bases not matched to a gene: 15. The CDR3 bases are TGCAGCGTGAGCATTCCGGGACAGGGGCTAAAGGGCTACACCTTC. Its translation: CSVSIPGQGLKGYTF.

This clonotype was recorded at least ten times. V and J are TRBV29-1 and TRBJ1-4; weak D call: TRBD1 (5 bases). Germline V gives CDR1 SQVTM, CDR2 ANQGSEA. V lost 2 bases to trimming and J lost 7 bases, with 14 bases between them. The CDR3 loop spans 14 amino acids. CDR3 protein: CSVEFGRAGEKLFF. The CDR3 DNA reads TGCAGCGTTGAATTCGGCAGGGCCGGTGAAAAACTGTTTTTT. The full variable domain, its missing parts supplied by reference TRBV29-1 and TRBJ1-4, is SAVISQKPSRDICQRGTSLTIQCQVDSQVTMMFWYRQQPGQSLTLIATANQGSEATYESGFVIDKFPISRPNLTFSTLTVSNMSPEDSSIYLCSVEFGRAGEKLFFGSGTQLSVL.

As regards this clonotype: This may be a read error: a much more frequent sequence differs by one nucleotide. The chain recombines TRBV5-1 with TRBJ2-3; TRBD1 is a possible D gene (6 bases). The CDR3 sequence is 16 residues long. Germline CDR1 SGHRS, CDR2 YFSETQ. The CDR3 spells CANSLNRVEGTDTQYF. The CDR3 DNA is TGCGCCAACAGCTTAAACAGGGTAGAGGGCACAGATACGCAGTATTTT. Together with reference TRBV5-1 and TRBJ2-3, the CDR3 gives the full variable domain: KAGVTQTPRYLIKTRGQQVTLSCSPISGHRSVSWYQQTPGQGLQFLFEYFSETQRNKGNFPGRFSGRQFSNSRSEMNVSTLELGDSALYLCANSLNRVEGTDTQYFGPGTRLTVL.

In this sample, this clonotype turned up many times. J is TRBJ2-2 and V is TRBV7-3; D unresolved. Germline assignment: CDR1 SGHTA and CDR2 FQGTGA. Trimming removed 1 base from V and 0 bases from J, with 15 bases in between. This CDR3 has 18 amino acids. The CDR3 spells CASSLKPAGRANTGELFF. The CDR3 nucleotides are TGTGCCAGCAGCTTAAAACCGGCAGGCCGCGCGAACACCGGGGAGCTGTTTTTT.

This clonotype was seen at least ten times. This chain uses TRBV10-3 with TRBJ2-5, with 9 positions matching TRBD2. The CDR3 sequence is 16 residues long. CDR1 and CDR2 from the germline V gene are ENHRY and SYGVKD. V was pared by 2 bases and J by 3 bases, with 7 bases of the junction left unmatched. CDR3 residues: CAISERWAGGKETQYF. CDR3 DNA: TGTGCCATCAGTGAGCGGTGGGCGGGAGGGAAAGAGACCCAGTACTTC.

The CDR3 here is CASRGGQGPGYTF. CDR3 DNA: TGTGCCAGTAGAGGGGGGCAAGGACCTGGCTACACCTTC. The chain employs TRBV6-1 and TRBJ1-2, with D tentatively TRBD1 (6 bases). The CDR3 is 13 residues long. V was clipped by 9 bases and J by 7 bases, with 18 bases between them. Germline V gene sequence: CDR1 MNHNS, CDR2 SASEGT.

This clonotype was seen ten or more times. This CDR3 is CASSRQTGDGYTF. In nucleotides, the CDR3 is TGCGCCAGCAGCCGACAGACAGGGGATGGCTACACCTTC. The V call is TRBV5-1, the J call TRBJ1-2, with TRBD1 matching over 8 bases. V dropped 4 bases and J dropped 6; count of bases not matched to a gene: 5. The CDR3 consists of 13 residues. Germline V lookup: CDR1 SGHRS, CDR2 YFSETQ. The full variable domain, its missing parts supplied by reference TRBV5-1 and TRBJ1-2, is KAGVTQTPRYLIKTRGQQVTLSCSPISGHRSVSWYQQTPGQGLQFLFEYFSETQRNKGNFPGRFSGRQFSNSRSEMNVSTLELGDSALYLCASSRQTGDGYTFGSGTRLTVV.

This clonotype was recorded at least ten times. The CDR3 DNA reads as TGCAGTGCGGGAAGGGGGGATCAGCCCCAGCATTTT. It translates to CSAGRGDQPQHF. The chain is built from TRBV20-1 and TRBJ1-5, with D possibly being TRBD1 (6 bases). Germline CDR1 is DFQATT and CDR2 is SNEGSKA (reference sequence). The CDR3 runs to 12 residues. V was trimmed by 6 bases and J by 5 bases, leaving 11 bases between them.

Ten or more counts support this clonotype. The V and J genes are TRBV20-1 and TRBJ1-6; TRBD1 matches 11 bases. The CDR3 consists of 15 residues. With 2 bases clipped from V and 9 bases from J, the junction kept 6 bases outside the gene matches. CDR1 is DFQATT, CDR2 SNEGSKA, per germline (reference sequence). The CDR3 is CSARRGQGESSPLHF. CDR3 bases: TGCAGTGCTAGAAGGGGACAGGGGGAGAGTTCACCCCTCCACTTT.

This clonotype came up a few times. The CDR3 bases are TGTGCCAGTCAGCCCCCCCTCCGATCTGGAAACACCATATATTTT. It codes for CASQPPLRSGNTIYF. The rearrangement uses TRBV7-9 and TRBJ1-3; D is ambiguous. The CDR3 is 15 amino acids. The germline V gene has CDR1 SEHNR and CDR2 FQNEAQ (reference sequence). With 9 bases removed from V and 1 base from J, the gap between germline ends came to 16 bases. Variable domain in full (rest from reference TRBV7-9 and TRBJ1-3): DTGVSQNPRHKITKRGQNVTFRCDPISEHNRLYWYRQTLGQGPEFLTYFQNEAQLEKSRLLSDRFSAERPKGSFSTLEIQRTEQGDSAMYLCASQPPLRSGNTIYFGEGSWLTVV.

This clonotype was recorded at least ten times. The chain is built from TRBV3-1 and TRBJ1-1; D remains ambiguous. Germline lookup yields CDR1 LGHDT and CDR2 YNNKEL (reference sequence). The CDR3 is made up of 14 amino acids. Trimming cost V 1 base and J 1 base, with 7 bases left between them. The CDR3 region has the DNA TGTGCCAGCAGCCAAGCAAACAGGAACACTGAAGCTTTCTTT. Protein: CASSQANRNTEAFF.

This clonotype has ten or more counts. The CDR3 region is CASSLTQGGTEAFF. For the CDR3, the DNA is TGCGCCAGCAGCTTGACACAGGGAGGCACTGAAGCTTTCTTT. The V and J genes are TRBV5-1 and TRBJ1-1, with D perhaps matching TRBD1 (6 bases). The CDR3 runs to 14 residues. V was cut by 1 base and J by 4 bases, with 11 bases left in between. CDR1 is SGHRS and CDR2 is YFSETQ in the germline V gene.

This clonotype was seen repeatedly, ten times or more. The chain joins TRBV5-1 to TRBJ2-7; TRBD1 agrees at 7 bases. The CDR3 length is 15 residues. V shed 3 bases, J shed 4 bases, and the junction held 10 bases outside the gene matches. The germline V gene has CDR1 SGHRS and CDR2 YFSETQ. The CDR3 nucleotides read TGCGCCAGCAGCTCCTTCCCGGGACAGACTTACGAGCAGTACTTC. Its translation is CASSSFPGQTYEQYF.

This clonotype was seen at least ten times. The rearrangement links TRBV5-1 to TRBJ1-5, with a tentative D call TRBD1 (5 bases). Trimming removed 0 bases at V and 3 bases at J, with 10 bases between. Germline V gives CDR1 SGHRS, CDR2 YFSETQ. The CDR3 covers 15 residues. The CDR3 spells CASSLAGEVNQPQHF. DNA for the CDR3: TGCGCCAGCAGCTTGGCGGGGGAGGTCAATCAGCCCCAGCATTTT.

This clonotype was detected ten times or more. This chain links TRBV6-5 with TRBJ2-1; D not resolved. The CDR3 extends over 14 amino acids. Germline V gene data show CDR1 as MNHEY and CDR2 as SVGAGI. V lost 5 bases to trimming and J lost 6 bases, with 14 bases between them. CDR3 bases: TGTGCCAGCAGTCCACTTGTTCGGGCCAATGAGCAGTTCTTC. This sequence encodes CASSPLVRANEQFF.